This is a list of T cell receptor beta chains from one sample in a study of radiation and T cells in renal cell carcinoma. TCRdb's copy holds only in-frame clones and misses some; the assay was immunoSEQ multiplex PCR. Seen here are fewer than 150,000 clones, more than 70% observed once, and the top ten hold about 5.6%. Here the sequenced sample was blood, taken from a patient whose treatment included radiotherapy and nephrectomy. The receptors were gathered from a woman in her seventies with renal cell carcinoma. Each CDR3 is given with its conserved first and last residue. The D gene is left open where the match is weak. Clone size is stated in some rows and not others, as once, few, many or a class when expanded.

length	D	V	size	J	CDR3	DNA
14	TRBD1	TRBV4-2	.	TRBJ1-2	CASSQDRGLGGYTF	TGTGCCAGCAGCCAAGACAGGGGGCTAGGCGGCTACACCTTC
15	.	TRBV4-1	.	TRBJ1-4	CASSPGGGNNEKLFF	TGCGCCAGCAGCCCCGGCGGGGGGAATAATGAAAAACTGTTTTTT
18	TRBD1	TRBV2	few	TRBJ2-4	CASSEPGTGGLAKNIQYF	TGTGCCAGCAGTGAACCCGGGACAGGGGGCCTAGCCAAAAACATTCAGTACTTC
15	TRBD1	TRBV5-6	once	TRBJ1-1	CASSFAGTGGAEAFF	TGTGCCAGCAGCTTTGCCGGGACAGGGGGGGCTGAAGCTTTCTTT
18	TRBD2	TRBV19	.	TRBJ2-5	CASSDGTSGGFYQETQYF	TGTGCCAGTAGTGACGGGACTAGCGGGGGTTTTTACCAAGAGACCCAGTACTTC
17	.	TRBV7-8	.	TRBJ2-7	CASSLALRVKVGAEQYF	TGTGCCAGCAGCTTAGCGCTCCGAGTCAAGGTTGGGGCCGAGCAGTACTTC
16	.	TRBV5-4	.	TRBJ2-1	CASSPAGLASYNEQFF	TGTGCCAGCAGCCCAGCTGGGCTAGCGTCCTACAATGAGCAGTTCTTC
13	.	TRBV6-6	.	TRBJ1-2	CASSLRGTGGYTF	TGTGCCAGCAGTCTCCGGGGCACGGGAGGCTACACCTTC
16	TRBD1	TRBV5-4	.	TRBJ2-1	CASSLGGTGAYNEQFF	TGTGCCAGCAGCTTGGGCGGGACAGGGGCCTACAATGAGCAGTTCTTC
13	.	TRBV6-5	few	TRBJ1-2	CASSYAGGYGYTF	TGTGCCAGCAGTTACGCAGGTGGATATGGCTACACCTTC
18	.	TRBV5-1	.	TRBJ2-4	CASSRTDSRKGAKNIQYF	TGCGCCAGCTCCCGGACGGACAGCCGAAAGGGGGCCAAAAACATTCAGTACTTC
15	.	TRBV19	.	TRBJ1-6	CASSSESWNNSPLHF	TGTGCCAGTAGTAGTGAGTCTTGGAATAATTCACCCCTCCACTTT
16	TRBD1	TRBV5-1	.	TRBJ1-2	CASSFGIGQVNYGYTF	TGCGCCAGCAGCTTTGGTATCGGACAGGTTAACTATGGCTACACCTTC
13	.	TRBV7-2	.	TRBJ2-7	CASSLVGLYEQYF	TGTGCCAGCAGCTTAGTTGGGCTTTACGAGCAGTACTTC
14	TRBD2	TRBV7-2	.	TRBJ2-5	CASSLGPGGETQYF	TGTGCCAGCAGCTTAGGCCCGGGGGGAGAGACCCAGTACTTC
13	.	TRBV5-1	.	TRBJ2-1	CASSLGPLREQFF	TGCGCCAGCAGCTTGGGACCGCTGCGTGAGCAGTTCTTC
13	.	TRBV7-7	.	TRBJ2-1	CASSSEQYNEQFF	TGTGCTAGCAGCTCCGAGCAGTACAATGAGCAGTTCTTC
14	TRBD1	TRBV7-2	.	TRBJ1-2	CASSTRQGEIGYTF	TGTGCCAGCAGCACGCGACAGGGGGAGATTGGCTACACCTTC
15	.	TRBV19	.	TRBJ1-2	CASTLAGGADYGYTF	TGTGCCAGTACCTTGGCTGGGGGCGCGGACTATGGCTACACCTTC
15	TRBD2	TRBV5-6	.	TRBJ2-3	CASSEGLAGADTQYF	TGTGCCAGCAGCGAGGGACTAGCTGGTGCAGATACGCAGTATTTT
12	.	TRBV5-4	.	TRBJ2-1	CASSLAGTQQFF	TGTGCCAGCAGCTTGGCCGGGACACAGCAGTTCTTC
16	TRBD2	TRBV19	.	TRBJ2-7	CASSIASSGGPREQYF	TGTGCCAGTAGTATAGCCTCTAGCGGGGGGCCAAGGGAGCAGTACTTC
16	TRBD2	TRBV5-1	.	TRBJ2-3	CASRRLAGGNTDTQYF	TGCGCCAGCAGGCGGCTAGCGGGGGGTAACACAGATACGCAGTATTTT
15	TRBD2	TRBV5-5	.	TRBJ2-7	CASSLVAGVLYEQYF	TGTGCCAGCAGCTTGGTCGCGGGGGTCCTCTACGAGCAGTACTTC
13	.	TRBV7-2	.	TRBJ1-3	CASSHASGNTIYF	TGTGCCAGCAGCCACGCGTCTGGAAACACCATATATTTT
14	.	TRBV7-3	.	TRBJ1-2	CASSLFPGTYGYTF	TGTGCCAGCAGCTTATTCCCTGGGACTTATGGCTACACCTTC
12	.	TRBV6-5	.	TRBJ1-6	CASSAGNSPLHF	TGTGCCAGCAGCGCAGGGAATTCACCCCTCCACTTT
14	.	TRBV11-1	.	TRBJ1-2	CASSSDGKNYGYTF	TGTGCCAGCAGCTCGGACGGGAAGAACTATGGCTACACCTTC
14	.	TRBV29-1	.	TRBJ2-3	CSVQGVWVTDTQYF	TGCAGCGTACAGGGTGTTTGGGTCACAGATACGCAGTATTTT
16	TRBD2	TRBV5-6	.	TRBJ2-7	CASSPDPGLAGLGQYF	TGTGCCAGCAGCCCCGACCCGGGACTAGCGGGGCTCGGGCAGTACTTC
14	.	TRBV7-2	.	TRBJ2-7	CASSLQAASYEQYF	TGTGCCAGCAGCTTACAAGCAGCCTCCTACGAGCAGTACTTC
16	.	TRBV6-6	.	TRBJ1-2	CASSSGEGVSNYGYTF	TGTGCCAGCAGTTCTGGAGAGGGGGTTTCTAACTATGGCTACACCTTC
14	.	TRBV19	few	TRBJ1-3	CASSSSFSTNTIYF	TGTGCCAGTAGTTCGTCCTTCTCGACAAACACCATATATTTT
14	.	TRBV19	.	TRBJ2-2	CASSRLEEAGELFF	TGTGCCAGTAGCCGACTAGAAGAGGCCGGGGAGCTGTTTTTT
15	TRBD1	TRBV7-2	.	TRBJ1-2	CASSRDSFSNYGYTF	TGTGCCAGCAGCCGGGACAGCTTTTCTAACTATGGCTACACCTTC
12	.	TRBV6-1	once	TRBJ2-1	CASSEQYNEQFF	TGTGCCAGCAGTGAACAATACAATGAGCAGTTCTTC
15	.	TRBV5-1	.	TRBJ1-1	CASSLNSVERTEAFF	TGCGCCAGCAGCTTAAACAGCGTAGAAAGGACTGAAGCTTTCTTT
14	TRBD1	TRBV10-3	.	TRBJ2-1	CAISYSDRGYEQFF	TGTGCCATCAGCTACTCCGACAGGGGGTATGAGCAGTTCTTC
15	.	TRBV10-2	once	TRBJ2-7	CASSGVPPGSYEQYF	TGCGCCAGCAGTGGAGTCCCCCCAGGGTCCTACGAGCAGTACTTC
14	.	TRBV19	.	TRBJ1-1	CASSIGFGTDEAFF	TGTGCCAGTAGTATAGGGTTCGGTACAGATGAAGCTTTCTTT
13	TRBD1	TRBV5-6	.	TRBJ2-1	CASSPGQGNEQFF	TGTGCCAGCAGCCCGGGACAGGGGAATGAGCAGTTCTTC
13	.	TRBV9	.	TRBJ2-3	CASSVGLEGTQYF	TGTGCCAGCAGCGTAGGCTTAGAAGGTACGCAGTATTTT
14	.	TRBV7-6	.	TRBJ2-7	CASSLAVMVDEQYF	TGTGCCAGCAGCTTAGCAGTGATGGTTGACGAGCAGTACTTC
16	TRBD2	TRBV27	once	TRBJ2-7	CASRAMASGGGYEQYF	TGTGCCAGCCGAGCTATGGCTAGCGGGGGGGGATACGAGCAGTACTTC
17	.	TRBV28	.	TRBJ1-2	CASSPWTSTLFVYGYTF	TGTGCCAGCAGTCCGTGGACATCGACCCTTTTTGTGTATGGCTACACCTTC
15	.	TRBV7-3	.	TRBJ2-1	CASSLEGSSYNEQFF	TGTGCCAGCAGCTTAGAGGGGAGCTCCTACAATGAGCAGTTCTTC
15	TRBD2	TRBV6-6	.	TRBJ2-7	CASSYASSAGEDQYF	TGTGCCAGCAGTTACGCCTCTTCGGCGGGGGAGGATCAGTACTTC
15	.	TRBV6-1	.	TRBJ2-7	CASSVLGESSYEQYF	TGTGCCAGCAGTGTCCTCGGGGAAAGCTCCTACGAGCAGTACTTC
15	TRBD2	TRBV19	.	TRBJ2-3	CASSDLAGSADTQYF	TGTGCCAGTAGCGACTTAGCGGGGTCTGCAGATACGCAGTATTTT
13	.	TRBV30	.	TRBJ2-2	CACLASYTGELFF	TGTGCCTGTCTAGCGTCATACACCGGGGAGCTGTTTTTT